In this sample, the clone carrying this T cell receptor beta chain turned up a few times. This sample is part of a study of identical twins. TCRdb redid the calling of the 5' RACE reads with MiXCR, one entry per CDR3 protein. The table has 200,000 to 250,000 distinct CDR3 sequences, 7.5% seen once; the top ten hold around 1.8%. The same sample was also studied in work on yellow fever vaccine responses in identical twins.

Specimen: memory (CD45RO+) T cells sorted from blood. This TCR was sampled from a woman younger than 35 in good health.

As DNA, the CDR3 is TGTGCCAGCAGTCGAGGTCGACAGGGTTACAATGAGCAGTTCTTC. Its protein is CASSRGRQGYNEQFF. The gene calls are TRBV28 and TRBJ2-1, with 7 nucleotides matching TRBD1. J was trimmed by 4 bases and V by 5 bases; bases with no gene match: 8. CDR1 and CDR2 (germline): MDHEN, SYDVKM. This CDR3 spans 15 amino acids.